The clone carrying this T cell receptor (beta chain) was detected only a few times. Its antigen is unidentified. Profiled with immunoSEQ multiplex PCR; TCRdb holds only in-frame clones, not every one. The sample carries around 54,000 clones, about 73% recorded once. The sort gate was single viable CD3+CD4+CD8-CD45RO+ cells for memory CD4+ T cells. CD4+ T cells were isolated by positive magnetic selection. The CDR3 has 14 amino acids. The germline gives CDR1 SQVTM, CDR2 ANQGSEA. V shed 7 bases and J shed 7 bases, with 19 bases lying between them. The sample comes from a study of memory CD4+ T cells and cytomegalovirus serostatus. Background on the study: Of the healthy Belgian adults, several were CMV seropositive and about 24 seronegative.

General study results and limits: CD4+ memory repertoires contained about 40% of the roughly 160 reported CMV TCRbeta sequences.

The receptor comes from an adult in good health and CMV-seropositive. What was sequenced was memory CD4+ T cells from blood. The chain combines TRBV29-1 with TRBJ1-4, with D possibly matching TRBD1 (6 bases). The CDR3 sequence is CSGRGTALGEKLFF. For the CDR3, the DNA is TGCAGCGGGAGGGGGACCGCCTTGGGTGAAAAACTGTTTTTT.